The rows below give T cell receptor beta chains drawn from one sample of a study of a mutant IDH1 vaccine in newly diagnosed glioma. Repertoires were generated with immunoSEQ multiplex PCR, while TCRdb's copy carries only in-frame clones and drops some. The sample has 92,000 or so clones; roughly four fifths are singletons. The sample consisted of PBMCs, taken from a glioma patient treated with radiotherapy, temozolomide or both. The receptors were gathered from a middle-aged man with glioma. Some clones in this sample may be carry-over from other donors' samples. Both conserved end residues are trimmed from each CDR3.

V gene,J gene,CDR3 protein
TRBV2,TRBJ1-6,ASRTDSTNSPLH
TRBV19,TRBJ2-7,ASSIARASSYEQY
TRBV6-5,TRBJ1-2,ASSYYRDRADGYT
TRBV7-9,TRBJ1-1,ASSLRGPSSEAF
TRBV10-3,TRBJ2-7,AIGTDHYEQY
TRBV19,TRBJ1-2,ASRDRVLRGYT
TRBV25-1,TRBJ2-7,ASSSTGLGLSPYEQY
TRBV7-8,TRBJ2-7,ASSKSRTGVPYEQY
TRBV5-1,TRBJ2-7,ASGRGDHEQY
TRBV2,TRBJ1-3,ASSQGIGNTIY